This TCR beta chain was found in a study of T cell responses to AZD1222 COVID-19 vaccine. Study results and limitations: The donors showed a predominance of white British ancestry and of females, with possible underestimation of clonal diversity.

CDR3 size: 12 residues. V gave up 6 bases and J gave up 4 bases; unmatched junction bases: 3. Germline V lookup: CDR1 SNHLY, CDR2 FYNNEI. Clones were sequenced by immunoSEQ multiplex PCR, and TCRdb holds only the in-frame ones, with some missing. Of 95,000 to 100,000 clones listed, 65% to 85% were seen once; the top ten hold 11% to 15%. A note on this clone: Its antigen is as yet unknown.

The sequencing here drew on peripheral blood, taken 28 days after the second AZD1222 dose. This TCR derives from an adult who received the AZD1222 COVID-19 vaccine. V and J are TRBV2 and TRBJ2-7; TRBD1 aligns across 7 bases. CDR3 sequence reads: CASREQGYEQYF. CDR3 nucleotide sequence: TGTGCCAGCAGGGAACAGGGGTACGAGCAGTACTTC.